Presented here are 20 T cell receptor beta chains from one specimen sequenced in a study of blood T cell repertoires in COVID-19. Clones were sequenced by immunoSEQ multiplex PCR, and TCRdb holds only the in-frame ones, with some missing. Found here are some 180,000 clones, 80% of them singletons; the top ten hold approximately 15%. Specimen: PBMCs or T cells enriched from blood (not recorded which). The receptor source for this set is a man aged 60-69 years who had been exposed to COVID-19.

This clone appeared once. The J gene is TRBJ1-2, the V gene TRBV7-3, with D hard to call. In germline, CDR1 is SGHTA, CDR2 FQGTGA. This CDR3 spans 13 amino acids. Trimming took off 5 bases at V and 5 bases at J, with 12 bases between the two ends. CDR3: CASSREEGYGYTF. In DNA, the CDR3 is TGTGCCAGCAGCCGGGAGGAGGGTTATGGCTACACCTTC.

This CDR3 is CASSLGTGQKETQYF. The CDR3 bases are TGTGCCAGCAGCCTCGGTACCGGACAAAAAGAGACCCAGTACTTC. This chain uses TRBV7-9 with TRBJ2-5, with D tentatively TRBD1 (5 bases). The CDR3 has 15 residues. Germline V gene sequence: CDR1 SEHNR, CDR2 FQNEAQ (reference sequence). Trimming stripped 5 bases from V and 3 bases from J, with 16 bases between.

As DNA, the CDR3 is TGTGCCAGCAGTATCCAGGGCCCGGGTAGCTATGGCTACACCTTC. Its translation is CASSIQGPGSYGYTF. This sequence joins TRBV25-1 and TRBJ1-2, with D perhaps TRBD1 (5 bases). The V end was cut by 5 bases, the J end by 4 bases, with 17 bases between. Per germline, CDR1 MGHDK and CDR2 SYGVNS. CDR3 length: 15 amino acids.

The chain employs TRBV7-3 and TRBJ2-3, with 16 bases identical to TRBD2. Germline-derived CDR1 and CDR2 are SGHTA and FQGTGA. V was pared by 3 bases and J by 0 bases, with 3 bases of the junction left unmatched. The CDR3 loop spans 18 amino acids. The CDR3 is CASSLRGLAGGSTDTQYF. The CDR3 nucleotides read TGTGCCAGCAGCTTGAGGGGACTAGCGGGAGGGAGCACAGATACGCAGTATTTT.

The chain is built from TRBV10-3 and TRBJ1-5; the D is unclear. The CDR3 loop spans 15 amino acids. The germline V gene has CDR1 ENHRY and CDR2 SYGVKD. The germline V and J ends were trimmed by 0 bases and 6 bases, with 12 bases remaining between them. DNA for the CDR3: TGTGCCATCAGTGAGTCGATCGGGGATATTCAGCCCCAGCATTTT. Amino acids: CAISESIGDIQPQHF.

V is TRBV11-3 and J is TRBJ2-1, with 9 bases lining up with TRBD2. The CDR3 contains 16 residues. The V gene end was trimmed by 0 bases and the J gene end by 8 bases; junction bases not matched to a gene: 8. Germline V gives CDR1 SGHNT, CDR2 YENEEA. The CDR3 here is CASSLESRGGFDEQFF. The CDR3 region has the DNA TGTGCCAGCAGCTTAGAGTCGCGGGGGGGTTTCGATGAGCAGTTCTTC.

The chain links TRBV27 to TRBJ1-2; D gene unclear. Trimming removed 4 bases from V and 0 bases from J, with 6 bases in between. The CDR3 totals 13 residues. From germline, CDR1 is MNHEY and CDR2 SMNVEV (reference sequence). CDR3 sequence (DNA): TGTGCCAGCAGTTCGGGTCCTAACTATGGCTACACCTTC. This gives the protein CASSSGPNYGYTF.

CDR3 sequence (DNA): TGTGCCAGCAGTCAGAACAGGGGGCGGACCGGGGAGCTGTTTTTT. Encoded protein: CASSQNRGRTGELFF. This sequence joins TRBV27 and TRBJ2-2, with 9 nucleotides matching TRBD1. The CDR3 has 15 residues. V dropped 5 bases and J dropped 5; count of bases not matched to a gene: 6. From germline, CDR1 is MNHEY and CDR2 SMNVEV (reference sequence).

This chain connects TRBV7-2 to TRBJ2-1; 13 bases map to TRBD2. Losses at the gene ends were 4 bases for V and 15 bases for J; bases not matched to a gene: 9. Germline V gene data show CDR1 as SGHTA and CDR2 as FQGNSA. The CDR3 sequence is 14 residues long. CDR3 nucleotides: TGTGCCAGCAGCTACGGACTAGCGGGAGCTAGACTGTTCTTC. Translating gives CASSYGLAGARLFF.

The rearrangement uses TRBV2 and TRBJ2-7; 9 nucleotides align to TRBD1. This CDR3 contains 14 residues. Germline-derived CDR1 and CDR2 are SNHLY and FYNNEI. Trimming took 7 bases from V and 0 from J; bases not matched to a gene: 4. In DNA, the CDR3 is TGTGCCAGCATCAGGACAGGGGCCTCCTACGAGCAGTACTTC. It translates to CASIRTGASYEQYF.

CDR3 bases: TGTGCCAGCAGCCAAGTGGGAGCCGGGAGCGGGGCTTTCTTT. Protein: CASSQVGAGSGAFF. The chain recombines TRBV14 with TRBJ1-1; D call uncertain. Germline-derived CDR1 and CDR2 are SGHDN and FVKESK. Trimming took off 1 base at V and 11 bases at J, with 17 bases between the two ends. This CDR3 is 14 amino acids long.

J is TRBJ2-6 and V is TRBV18; 9 nucleotides align to TRBD1. CDR1 and CDR2 (germline): KGHSH, LQKENI. The CDR3 runs to 19 residues. V gave up 4 bases and J gave up 2 bases; unmatched junction bases: 12. The CDR3, as DNA: TGTGCCAGCTCACGCCGGATGGACAGGGGAGGACCTGGGGCCAACGTCCTGACTTTC. This encodes CASSRRMDRGGPGANVLTF.

This clone was counted between two and nine times. The chain employs TRBV19 and TRBJ1-1; 8 positions match TRBD1. Germline trimming cut 3 bases from V and 3 bases from J; bases unmatched to any gene: 9. Per germline, CDR1 LNHDA and CDR2 SQIVND (reference sequence). CDR3 length: 16 amino acids. The CDR3 sequence: CASSILAGGGYTEAFF. Written as DNA, the CDR3 is TGTGCCAGTAGTATCCTGGCAGGGGGCGGGTACACTGAAGCTTTCTTT.

V and J are TRBV4-1 and TRBJ2-1; 9 nucleotides line up with TRBD2. CDR3 length: 16 amino acids. After removal of 2 bases from V and 4 bases from J, the junction contained 6 bases not matched to a gene. Looked up from germline, CDR1 is MGHRA and CDR2 is YSYEKL. In nucleotides, the CDR3 is TGCGCCAGCAGCCAATTAGCGGGAGTCTTTTACAATGAGCAGTTCTTC. Encoded protein: CASSQLAGVFYNEQFF.

By share of the sample, this clone is medium-sized. The genes are TRBV11-2 and TRBJ2-7, with 10 bases matching TRBD2. Germline V gene lookup returns CDR1 SGHAT and CDR2 FQNNGV. This CDR3 region has 17 residues. Trimming removed 1 base from V and 2 bases from J; junction bases left unmatched: 8. The CDR3 spells CASSLGALAGAPYEQYF. The CDR3 region has the DNA TGTGCCAGCAGCTTAGGGGCCCTAGCGGGAGCCCCCTACGAGCAGTACTTC.

CDR3: CASSRDSGTGELFF. As DNA, the CDR3 is TGTGCCAGCAGCCGGGACTCGGGCACCGGGGAGCTGTTTTTT. This chain connects TRBV5-4 to TRBJ2-2; TRBD2 is a possible D gene (6 bases). The V end was cut by 4 bases, the J end by 4 bases, with 11 bases between. There are 14 residues in the CDR3. Germline CDR1 and CDR2: SGHNT and YYREEE (reference sequence).

This clone was counted a few times. This chain connects TRBV12-3 or TRBV12-4 to TRBJ2-1, with D unresolved. CDR3 size: 11 residues. Trimming left V 3 bases short and J 10 bases short, with 7 bases between. CDR3 residues: CASSLRFEQFF. CDR3 sequence (DNA): TGTGCCAGCAGTTTGCGGTTCGAGCAGTTCTTC.

The table lists this clone with a few counts. V and J are TRBV27 and TRBJ1-2, with 7 bases fitting TRBD1. CDR3 size: 14 residues. V lost 4 bases to trimming and J lost 0 bases; unmatched junction nucleotides: 2. Per the germline V gene, CDR1 is MNHEY and CDR2 is SMNVEV (reference sequence). Here the CDR3 DNA reads TGTGCCAGCAGTTATGACAGGGCTAACTATGGCTACACCTTC. Translation: CASSYDRANYGYTF.

In this sample, this clone turned up many times. This chain links TRBV11-2 with TRBJ1-4; the match to TRBD1 covers 9 bases. The germline gives CDR1 SGHAT, CDR2 FQNNGV. The CDR3 runs 14 residues. The trim removed 6 bases at V and 7 bases at J, leaving 6 bases unmatched. CDR3 nucleotides: TGTGCCAGCAGACCCACAGGGGGCGGTGAAAAACTGTTTTTT. Encoded protein: CASRPTGGGEKLFF.

The rearrangement joins TRBV29-1 to TRBJ2-1, with D possibly being TRBD2 (5 bases). Per the germline V gene, CDR1 is SQVTM and CDR2 is ANQGSEA. The ends were cut back, 3 bases at V and 4 bases at J, with 16 bases in the middle. The CDR3 is 15 residues long. The CDR3 protein is CSVEVALFIYNEQFF. The CDR3 nucleotides read TGCAGCGTTGAGGTAGCGCTTTTTATATACAATGAGCAGTTCTTC.